Listed below are T cell receptor beta chains from one sample, sequenced in a study of radiotherapy plus CTLA-4 blockade in lung cancer. Assay used: immunoSEQ multiplex PCR; TCRdb lists only in-frame clones, some missing. The sample lists 50,000 to 65,000 clones, around 80% occurring once. Sample: peripheral blood, taken from a patient treated with radiotherapy plus ipilimumab. These receptors came from a human donor with non-small cell lung cancer who had a partial response to radiotherapy plus ipilimumab. CDR3s include the opening cysteine and the closing phenylalanine or tryptophan. Fields, in order: D gene, J gene, clone size, V gene, CDR3 DNA, CDR3 protein. The D gene is left open where the match is weak. Some rows mark clone size as missing; the rest say once, few, many or name a class of expanded clone.

d_call: TRBD1
j_call: TRBJ1-6
clone_size: .
v_call: TRBV2
cdr3_nt: TGTGCCAGCAGACCGGGACAGGGTAATTCACCCCTCCACTTT
cdr3_aa: CASRPGQGNSPLHF

d_call: TRBD1
j_call: TRBJ2-2
clone_size: .
v_call: TRBV19
cdr3_nt: TGTGCCAGTAGTACCCGGGACAGGGTCATAGTGGACGGGGAGCTGTTTTTT
cdr3_aa: CASSTRDRVIVDGELFF

d_call: TRBD2
j_call: TRBJ2-1
clone_size: .
v_call: TRBV27
cdr3_nt: TGTGCCAGCAGTCTAGGGACTAGCGGGGGCTATGAGCAGTTCTTC
cdr3_aa: CASSLGTSGGYEQFF

d_call: .
j_call: TRBJ1-1
clone_size: .
v_call: TRBV29-1
cdr3_nt: TGCAGCTCGACAACGGGAATGAACACTGAAGCTTTCTTT
cdr3_aa: CSSTTGMNTEAFF

d_call: TRBD2
j_call: TRBJ2-7
clone_size: .
v_call: TRBV5-4
cdr3_nt: TGTGCCAGCAGCTTGTCGGCTGGGGGGGCCTACGAGCAGTACTTC
cdr3_aa: CASSLSAGGAYEQYF

d_call: .
j_call: TRBJ1-6
clone_size: .
v_call: TRBV5-4
cdr3_nt: TGTGCCAGTGCAGCAGGGAATTCACCCCTCCACTTT
cdr3_aa: CASAAGNSPLHF

d_call: .
j_call: TRBJ2-1
clone_size: few
v_call: TRBV11-1
cdr3_nt: TGTGCCAGCAGCTTAGTGGCGACACCCTACAATGAGCAGTTCTTC
cdr3_aa: CASSLVATPYNEQFF

d_call: TRBD1
j_call: TRBJ2-4
clone_size: .
v_call: TRBV5-1
cdr3_nt: TGCGCCAGCAGCACCGGACAGGGAATGGCCATTCAGTACTTC
cdr3_aa: CASSTGQGMAIQYF

d_call: .
j_call: TRBJ1-6
clone_size: .
v_call: TRBV6-6
cdr3_nt: TGTGCCAGCAGTTACGCCCCCATCCCCGGGAGTGGACCCCTCCACTTT
cdr3_aa: CASSYAPIPGSGPLHF

d_call: .
j_call: TRBJ2-1
clone_size: .
v_call: TRBV20-1
cdr3_nt: TGCAGGCCAGGAGGCGATGAGCAGTTCTTC
cdr3_aa: CRPGGDEQFF

d_call: .
j_call: TRBJ2-3
clone_size: few
v_call: TRBV19
cdr3_nt: TGTGCCAGTAGTATAGAACGGGGTCGGACAGATACGCAGTATTTT
cdr3_aa: CASSIERGRTDTQYF

d_call: TRBD2
j_call: TRBJ2-1
clone_size: once
v_call: TRBV7-3
cdr3_nt: TGTGCCAGCAGCGGAACCGGGACTAGGGCCAATGAGCAGTTCTTC
cdr3_aa: CASSGTGTRANEQFF

d_call: .
j_call: TRBJ1-5
clone_size: .
v_call: TRBV6-1
cdr3_nt: TGTGCCAGCAGTTCCGGACAGTTCCCCAATCAGCCCCAGCATTTT
cdr3_aa: CASSSGQFPNQPQHF

d_call: TRBD1
j_call: TRBJ2-7
clone_size: .
v_call: TRBV6-6
cdr3_nt: TGTGCCAGCAGTTACTCGAGGGACAGTCTGGGAGAGCAGTACTTC
cdr3_aa: CASSYSRDSLGEQYF

d_call: TRBD2
j_call: TRBJ2-1
clone_size: .
v_call: TRBV5-4
cdr3_nt: TGTGCCAGCGGACGGAGCGGGGGGAACAATGAGCAGTTCTTC
cdr3_aa: CASGRSGGNNEQFF

d_call: TRBD2
j_call: TRBJ2-3
clone_size: .
v_call: TRBV13
cdr3_nt: TGTGCCAGCAGCTGGCGGGGGGGCCGATCGGCGGATACGCAGTATTTT
cdr3_aa: CASSWRGGRSADTQYF

d_call: TRBD1
j_call: TRBJ2-3
clone_size: .
v_call: TRBV9
cdr3_nt: TGTGCCAGCAGCCCCCAGGACAGGGAAGATACGCAGTATTTT
cdr3_aa: CASSPQDREDTQYF

d_call: TRBD1
j_call: TRBJ2-1
clone_size: few
v_call: TRBV5-4
cdr3_nt: TGTGCCAGCAGCTTGGAAGACAGGGTCAATGAGCAGTTCTTC
cdr3_aa: CASSLEDRVNEQFF

d_call: .
j_call: TRBJ2-5
clone_size: medium-sized
v_call: TRBV7-8
cdr3_nt: TGTGCCAGCAGCCCCCGCAGGGGAGGGGCAGAGACCCAGTACTTC
cdr3_aa: CASSPRRGGAETQYF

d_call: TRBD1
j_call: TRBJ2-7
clone_size: .
v_call: TRBV2
cdr3_nt: TGTGCCAGCAGATTGGAAACGGCCAGGGGGTCCCGCTACGAGCAGTACTTC
cdr3_aa: CASRLETARGSRYEQYF

d_call: .
j_call: TRBJ1-4
clone_size: many
v_call: TRBV30
cdr3_nt: TGTGCCTGGAGTGAGGACAGTAATGAAAAACTGTTTTTT
cdr3_aa: CAWSEDSNEKLFF

d_call: .
j_call: TRBJ1-3
clone_size: .
v_call: TRBV11-2
cdr3_nt: TGTGCCAGCAGCTTAGATAGGCCAGGGCTCGGCTCTGGAAACACCATATATTTT
cdr3_aa: CASSLDRPGLGSGNTIYF

d_call: TRBD2
j_call: TRBJ2-3
clone_size: .
v_call: TRBV27
cdr3_nt: TGTGCCAGCAGTTTAGTAGCGGGGGATTTCGGAGATACGCAGTATTTT
cdr3_aa: CASSLVAGDFGDTQYF

d_call: .
j_call: TRBJ1-2
clone_size: .
v_call: TRBV19
cdr3_nt: TGTGCCAGTAGTATAAGGCGCGCGGGAGGCGGCTATGGCTACACCTTC
cdr3_aa: CASSIRRAGGGYGYTF

d_call: TRBD1
j_call: TRBJ1-5
clone_size: .
v_call: TRBV6-5
cdr3_nt: TGTGCCAGCAGCCCCGACAGGGGAGGCCAGCCCCAGCATTTT
cdr3_aa: CASSPDRGGQPQHF

d_call: .
j_call: TRBJ2-1
clone_size: .
v_call: TRBV9
cdr3_nt: TGTGCCAGCAGCTACAGGGCCAACAATGAGCAGTTCTTC
cdr3_aa: CASSYRANNEQFF

d_call: TRBD1
j_call: TRBJ2-3
clone_size: few
v_call: TRBV5-5
cdr3_nt: TGTGCCAGCAGCAGGGACAGGGGAGATACGCAGTATTTT
cdr3_aa: CASSRDRGDTQYF

d_call: TRBD1
j_call: TRBJ2-1
clone_size: .
v_call: TRBV9
cdr3_nt: TGTGCCAGCAGCGTCCAGCAATTCGGACAGGGGCGCAATGAGCAGTTCTTC
cdr3_aa: CASSVQQFGQGRNEQFF

d_call: .
j_call: TRBJ1-2
clone_size: .
v_call: TRBV12-5
cdr3_nt: TGTGCTAGTGGGGGCAGGGTTACTGGTGGCTACACCTTC
cdr3_aa: CASGGRVTGGYTF

d_call: .
j_call: TRBJ2-3
clone_size: .
v_call: TRBV7-8
cdr3_nt: TGTGCCAGCAGCTTAAGGCGGAGCACAGATACGCAGTATTTT
cdr3_aa: CASSLRRSTDTQYF

d_call: .
j_call: TRBJ1-1
clone_size: .
v_call: TRBV7-9
cdr3_nt: TGTGCCAGCAGCTTTCGCGGGCTCACTGAAGCTTTCTTT
cdr3_aa: CASSFRGLTEAFF

d_call: .
j_call: TRBJ1-1
clone_size: few
v_call: TRBV6-6
cdr3_nt: TGTGCCAGCAGTTACTCGGGGGGCACTGAAGCTTTCTTT
cdr3_aa: CASSYSGGTEAFF